This T cell receptor (beta chain) is from a study of identical twins. TCRdb re-called the 5' RACE reads with MiXCR, one entry per CDR3 protein. Of hundreds of thousands of distinct CDR3 sequences listed, about a fifth are singletons. The CDR3 has 18 residues. V lost 1 base to trimming and J lost 4 bases; unmatched junction nucleotides: 10. The germline CDR1 and CDR2 sequences are MNHEY and SMNVEV (reference sequence). The same sample was also studied in work on yellow fever vaccine responses in identical twins.

This sequence was found in a young woman in good health. The chain employs TRBV27 and TRBJ2-3; 11 nucleotides match TRBD2. The sample comprised CD4+ T cells sorted from blood. CDR3 nucleotide sequence: TGTGCCAGCAGTTTATTCTCCCTAGCGGGAGGTAATGCAGATACGCAGTATTTT. The encoded protein is CASSLFSLAGGNADTQYF.